This T cell receptor (beta chain) was sequenced during a study of identical twins. Template switching supplied a universal primer site; unique molecular identifiers were carried on the cDNA. TCRdb re-called the 5' RACE reads through MiXCR, storing one row per CDR3 protein. Among 1,800,000 or so distinct CDR3 sequences, under 35% were seen once, and the ten largest hold about 0.25%. Study results and limitations: Memory repertoires showed no such pattern, whereas abundant cord blood beta clonotypes carried fewer insertions. Some out-of-frame alpha sequences were shared by twins, and these showed excess low generation probability.

Every one of the donors was a healthy Caucasian. The CDR3 is 15 residues long. Between the trimmed V and J ends, which lost 5 bases and 0 bases, there was a span of 11 bases. Germline assignment: CDR1 SEHNR and CDR2 FQNEAQ (reference sequence). This clonotype was observed many times. Its antigen remains unknown. The chain employs TRBV7-9 and TRBJ2-1; tentatively, D is TRBD2 (6 bases). Sequencing was carried out using cord blood. The TCR was taken from a newborn girl in good health. The CDR3: CASSPPGSSYNEQFF. Here the CDR3 DNA reads TGTGCCAGCAGCCCCCCCGGGAGCTCCTACAATGAGCAGTTCTTC.